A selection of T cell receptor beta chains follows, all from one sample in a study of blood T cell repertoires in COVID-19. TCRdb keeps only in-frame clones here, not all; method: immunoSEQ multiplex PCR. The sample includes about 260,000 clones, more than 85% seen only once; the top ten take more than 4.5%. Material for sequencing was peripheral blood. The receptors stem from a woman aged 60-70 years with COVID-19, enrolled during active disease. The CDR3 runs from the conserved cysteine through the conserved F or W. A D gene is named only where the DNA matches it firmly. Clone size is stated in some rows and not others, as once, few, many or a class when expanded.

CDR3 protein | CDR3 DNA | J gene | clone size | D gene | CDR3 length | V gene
CASSRLAGVGGEQFF | TGTGCCAGCAGTCGACTAGCCGGGGTAGGTGGTGAGCAGTTCTTC | TRBJ2-1 | once | TRBD2 | 15 | TRBV7-2
CASSTNRLAGGQEQFF | TGTGCCAGTAGTACCAACAGACTAGCGGGAGGGCAGGAGCAGTTCTTC | TRBJ2-1 | NA | TRBD2 | 16 | TRBV19
CASSLKGTGGAKAFF | TGTGCCAGCAGCTTGAAAGGGACAGGGGGCGCGAAAGCTTTCTTT | TRBJ1-1 | few | TRBD1 | 15 | TRBV5-6
CASSSGTALEAFF | TGCGCCAGCAGCTCCGGGACAGCCCTTGAAGCTTTCTTT | TRBJ1-1 | NA | TRBD1 | 13 | TRBV5-1
CASSLGQGGGQPQHF | TGTGCCAGCTCCCTCGGACAGGGGGGGGGTCAGCCCCAGCATTTT | TRBJ1-5 | NA | TRBD1 | 15 | TRBV18
CASSIGTGGDYGYTF | TGTGCCAGCAGCATAGGGACAGGGGGTGACTATGGCTACACCTTC | TRBJ1-2 | NA | NA | 15 | TRBV21-1
CASSGQYLYGYTF | TGTGCCAGCAGTGGGCAGTATCTCTATGGCTACACCTTC | TRBJ1-2 | once | NA | 13 | TRBV6-2/TRBV6-3
CASSLTRLDEQFF | TGTGCCAGCAGCTTAACCAGACTCGATGAGCAGTTCTTC | TRBJ2-1 | NA | NA | 13 | TRBV5-8
CASSVRREARYNEQFF | TGTGCCAGCAGCGTACGGCGGGAGGCCCGCTACAATGAGCAGTTCTTC | TRBJ2-1 | NA | TRBD2 | 16 | TRBV9
CSASRTNEKLFF | TGCAGTGCTAGTCGGACTAATGAAAAACTGTTTTTT | TRBJ1-4 | NA | NA | 12 | TRBV20-1
CASDTGLGTDTQYF | TGCGCCAGCGATACGGGACTAGGCACAGATACGCAGTATTTT | TRBJ2-3 | NA | TRBD2 | 14 | TRBV5-1
CASSLVRDRVVAQYF | TGTGCCAGCAGCTTAGTACGGGACAGGGTCGTTGCGCAGTACTTC | TRBJ2-7 | NA | TRBD1 | 15 | TRBV7-8
CASSETWGDTEAFF | TGTGCCAGCAGTGAAACGTGGGGGGACACTGAAGCTTTCTTT | TRBJ1-1 | once | NA | 14 | TRBV6-1
CASSPPDSVYGYTF | TGTGCCAGCAGCCCCCCGGACAGCGTCTATGGCTACACCTTC | TRBJ1-2 | NA | NA | 14 | TRBV2
CASTIGGSGANVLTF | TGTGCCAGCACCATCGGCGGCTCTGGGGCCAACGTCCTGACTTTC | TRBJ2-6 | NA | NA | 15 | TRBV6-1
CASRPTGSSNYGYTF | TGTGCCAGCAGACCTACAGGGTCTTCTAACTATGGCTACACCTTC | TRBJ1-2 | NA | NA | 15 | TRBV27
CASSLDRREQYF | TGTGCCAGCAGCTTAGACAGGCGCGAGCAGTACTTC | TRBJ2-7 | NA | NA | 12 | TRBV11-2
CASSPKQTANSPLHF | TGTGCCAGCTCACCCAAGCAGACAGCCAATTCACCCCTCCACTTT | TRBJ1-6 | NA | NA | 15 | TRBV18
CASSQDKADMWVMMETDTQYF | TGTGCCAGCAGCCAAGATAAGGCGGATATGTGGGTAATGATGGAGACAGATACGCAGTATTTT | TRBJ2-3 | NA | NA | 21 | TRBV4-2
CASRPKGRSNQPQHF | TGTGCCAGCAGACCTAAAGGGAGAAGCAATCAGCCCCAGCATTTT | TRBJ1-5 | NA | NA | 15 | TRBV6-1
CASSQTLLGGNTIYF | TGTGCCAGCAGTCAAACACTATTAGGTGGAAACACCATATATTTT | TRBJ1-3 | NA | NA | 15 | TRBV28
CASSSRRVDNEQFF | TGCGCCAGCAGCTCCCGGCGGGTCGACAATGAGCAGTTCTTC | TRBJ2-1 | NA | NA | 14 | TRBV5-1
CASSQGWRGEQFF | TGTGCCAGCAGCCAGGGTTGGCGGGGTGAGCAGTTCTTC | TRBJ2-1 | NA | NA | 13 | TRBV14
CASSATRGVQFF | TGTGCCAGCAGCGCAACCCGGGGGGTGCAGTTCTTC | TRBJ2-1 | NA | TRBD2 | 12 | TRBV7-3
CASSYGGATNEKLFF | TGTGCCAGCAGTTACGGCGGAGCAACTAATGAAAAACTGTTTTTT | TRBJ1-4 | NA | NA | 15 | TRBV6-6
CASSSIAGREQFF | TGTGCCAGCAGCTCAATAGCGGGACGTGAGCAGTTCTTC | TRBJ2-1 | NA | TRBD2 | 13 | TRBV7-6
CAISQTSGTNTGELFF | TGTGCCATCAGTCAGACTAGCGGGACGAACACCGGGGAGCTGTTTTTT | TRBJ2-2 | NA | TRBD2 | 16 | TRBV10-3
CASSYSGQRVDTQYF | TGTGCCAGCAGTTACTCGGGACAGCGGGTGGATACGCAGTATTTT | TRBJ2-3 | NA | NA | 15 | TRBV6-2/TRBV6-3
CSVEEGTSDHYNEQFF | TGCAGCGTTGAGGAGGGGACTAGCGACCACTACAATGAGCAGTTCTTC | TRBJ2-1 | NA | TRBD2 | 16 | TRBV29-1
CASSQPVGGQLRTEAFF | TGCGCCAGCAGCCAACCCGTAGGGGGACAGTTGCGCACTGAAGCTTTCTTT | TRBJ1-1 | once | TRBD1 | 17 | TRBV4-1
CASSLKTGNTEAFF | TGTGCCAGCAGCCTAAAAACAGGGAACACTGAAGCTTTCTTT | TRBJ1-1 | NA | NA | 14 | TRBV5-4
CASSRSLAGVGHNEQFF | TGTGCCAGCAGCAGATCCCTAGCGGGAGTGGGACACAATGAGCAGTTCTTC | TRBJ2-1 | NA | TRBD2 | 17 | TRBV11-3
CASSLTGGIGEKLFF | TGTGCCAGCAGTTTGACAGGGGGCATTGGTGAAAAACTGTTTTTT | TRBJ1-4 | NA | TRBD1 | 15 | TRBV28
CASSIRRTDTEAFF | TGTGCCAGTAGTATACGCAGGACAGACACTGAAGCTTTCTTT | TRBJ1-1 | NA | NA | 14 | TRBV19
CASRLGTEGGYTF | TGTGCCAGCAGACTCGGAACCGAGGGCGGCTACACCTTC | TRBJ1-2 | NA | NA | 13 | TRBV5-6
CASTKGALTEAFF | TGTGCCAGCACGAAGGGGGCGCTTACTGAAGCTTTCTTT | TRBJ1-1 | few | TRBD1 | 13 | TRBV2
CASSRATGVNSPLHF | TGTGCCAGCAGCCGCGCGACAGGGGTAAATTCACCCCTCCACTTT | TRBJ1-6 | NA | TRBD1 | 15 | TRBV6-5
CASSEGRPSTNSGNTIYF | TGCGCCAGCAGTGAAGGCAGGCCTTCTACAAACTCTGGAAACACCATATATTTT | TRBJ1-3 | NA | NA | 18 | TRBV10-2
CASSPFQGQANYGYTF | TGTGCCAGCAGCCCGTTTCAGGGACAGGCTAACTATGGCTACACCTTC | TRBJ1-2 | NA | TRBD1 | 16 | TRBV7-8
CASSRSGGSYEQYF | TGTGCCAGCAGCCGGAGCGGGGGCTCCTACGAGCAGTACTTC | TRBJ2-7 | once | TRBD2 | 14 | TRBV14
CASSETGRGYTF | TGTGCCAGCAGTGAAACAGGACGCGGCTACACCTTC | TRBJ1-2 | NA | NA | 12 | TRBV2
CASSLGVGGEAFF | TGCGCCAGCAGCTTGGGAGTGGGGGGTGAAGCTTTCTTT | TRBJ1-1 | NA | NA | 13 | TRBV5-1
CASSVVGQGPAEAFF | TGTGCCAGTAGTGTGGTAGGACAGGGTCCGGCTGAAGCTTTCTTT | TRBJ1-1 | NA | TRBD1 | 15 | TRBV19
CASSPLTRGSGDTQYF | TGCGCCAGCAGCCCCCTGACTAGGGGTTCCGGGGATACGCAGTATTTT | TRBJ2-3 | NA | NA | 16 | TRBV4-1
CASSRGRGGTDTQYF | TGTGCCAGCAGCCGCGGGAGGGGGGGCACAGATACGCAGTATTTT | TRBJ2-3 | few | TRBD2 | 15 | TRBV5-6
CASSLTTGYNEKLFF | TGCGCCAGCAGCTTAACGACAGGGTATAATGAAAAACTGTTTTTT | TRBJ1-4 | NA | TRBD1 | 15 | TRBV5-1
CASGLARQETQYF | TGTGCCAGTGGACTAGCGAGACAAGAGACCCAGTACTTC | TRBJ2-5 | NA | TRBD2 | 13 | TRBV6-5
CATTLDRATAEAFF | TGTGCCACGACCCTGGACAGGGCCACCGCTGAAGCTTTCTTT | TRBJ1-1 | NA | TRBD1 | 14 | TRBV10-3
CASSGAGTQRNTIYF | TGTGCCAGCAGTGGCGCCGGGACACAAAGAAACACCATATATTTT | TRBJ1-3 | once | NA | 15 | TRBV2
CASSQDRGGDYEQYF | TGCGCCAGCAGCCAAGATCGCGGGGGCGACTACGAGCAGTACTTC | TRBJ2-7 | NA | NA | 15 | TRBV4-3
CASSLGDFSYEQYF | TGTGCCAGCTCCTTGGGGGACTTCTCCTACGAGCAGTACTTC | TRBJ2-7 | NA | NA | 14 | TRBV28
CASTASGGRETQYF | TGCGCCAGCACCGCTAGCGGGGGGCGAGAGACCCAGTACTTC | TRBJ2-5 | once | TRBD2 | 14 | TRBV5-1
CASSLTGSGNTIYF | TGTGCCAGCAGCCTAACGGGCTCTGGAAACACCATATATTTT | TRBJ1-3 | once | NA | 14 | TRBV14
CASRSQGTEAFF | TGTGCCAGCAGGTCTCAGGGGACTGAAGCTTTCTTT | TRBJ1-1 | NA | NA | 12 | TRBV28
CASSPPGLDEQFF | TGTGCCAGCTCACCACCGGGACTCGATGAGCAGTTCTTC | TRBJ2-1 | once | NA | 13 | TRBV18
CASSGQGSGQPQHF | TGTGCCAGCAGTGGACAGGGGTCGGGTCAGCCCCAGCATTTT | TRBJ1-5 | NA | TRBD1 | 14 | TRBV2
CASLMGGRRNEQFF | TGTGCCAGCCTGATGGGCGGGAGGCGCAATGAGCAGTTCTTC | TRBJ2-1 | NA | TRBD2 | 14 | TRBV7-8
CASSPTAASGSRNEQFF | TGTGCCAGCAGCCCCACGGCGGCTAGCGGGAGTCGCAATGAGCAGTTCTTC | TRBJ2-1 | NA | TRBD2 | 17 | TRBV7-3
CASSLETGGASNSPLHF | TGTGCCAGCAGTCTAGAGACAGGGGGCGCGAGTAATTCACCCCTCCACTTT | TRBJ1-6 | NA | TRBD1 | 17 | TRBV28